This paragraph covers one T cell receptor (beta chain) sequence. Its specificity is unknown. It may be a read error: a sequence one base away is much more abundant. A modified ARM-PCR protocol with three rounds of nested PCR amplified TCRbeta. TCRdb independently ran MiXCR on the multiplex PCR reads; one entry per CDR3 protein. The sample includes about 110,000 distinct CDR3 sequences, around 57% seen only once; the top ten take about 20%. This sample's RNA came from whole unsorted tissue. This non-tumor lung sample came from over 3 cm beyond the tumor edge. From germline, CDR1 is PRHDT and CDR2 FYEKMQ (reference sequence). This CDR3 comprises 15 residues. The sample originates from a study of tumor and adjacent non-tumor tissue in lung cancer. Study-wide background: Histology: 12 adenocarcinoma, a couple of squamous cell carcinoma, 1 small cell lung cancer. On average, productive TCRbeta reads reached around 4 million per sample.

Findings of the study overall: TCR diversity was significantly greater in tumor than normal lung tissue.

The J gene is TRBJ2-5, the V gene TRBV13, with unresolved D. Sequenced material: distant non-tumor lung tissue. This sequence originates from a man aged 55-75 years with non-small cell lung cancer. The CDR3 reads CVSSLTSVIGETQYF. As DNA, the CDR3 is TGTGTCAGCAGCTTAACCAGCGTTATCGGCGAGACCCAGTACTTC.